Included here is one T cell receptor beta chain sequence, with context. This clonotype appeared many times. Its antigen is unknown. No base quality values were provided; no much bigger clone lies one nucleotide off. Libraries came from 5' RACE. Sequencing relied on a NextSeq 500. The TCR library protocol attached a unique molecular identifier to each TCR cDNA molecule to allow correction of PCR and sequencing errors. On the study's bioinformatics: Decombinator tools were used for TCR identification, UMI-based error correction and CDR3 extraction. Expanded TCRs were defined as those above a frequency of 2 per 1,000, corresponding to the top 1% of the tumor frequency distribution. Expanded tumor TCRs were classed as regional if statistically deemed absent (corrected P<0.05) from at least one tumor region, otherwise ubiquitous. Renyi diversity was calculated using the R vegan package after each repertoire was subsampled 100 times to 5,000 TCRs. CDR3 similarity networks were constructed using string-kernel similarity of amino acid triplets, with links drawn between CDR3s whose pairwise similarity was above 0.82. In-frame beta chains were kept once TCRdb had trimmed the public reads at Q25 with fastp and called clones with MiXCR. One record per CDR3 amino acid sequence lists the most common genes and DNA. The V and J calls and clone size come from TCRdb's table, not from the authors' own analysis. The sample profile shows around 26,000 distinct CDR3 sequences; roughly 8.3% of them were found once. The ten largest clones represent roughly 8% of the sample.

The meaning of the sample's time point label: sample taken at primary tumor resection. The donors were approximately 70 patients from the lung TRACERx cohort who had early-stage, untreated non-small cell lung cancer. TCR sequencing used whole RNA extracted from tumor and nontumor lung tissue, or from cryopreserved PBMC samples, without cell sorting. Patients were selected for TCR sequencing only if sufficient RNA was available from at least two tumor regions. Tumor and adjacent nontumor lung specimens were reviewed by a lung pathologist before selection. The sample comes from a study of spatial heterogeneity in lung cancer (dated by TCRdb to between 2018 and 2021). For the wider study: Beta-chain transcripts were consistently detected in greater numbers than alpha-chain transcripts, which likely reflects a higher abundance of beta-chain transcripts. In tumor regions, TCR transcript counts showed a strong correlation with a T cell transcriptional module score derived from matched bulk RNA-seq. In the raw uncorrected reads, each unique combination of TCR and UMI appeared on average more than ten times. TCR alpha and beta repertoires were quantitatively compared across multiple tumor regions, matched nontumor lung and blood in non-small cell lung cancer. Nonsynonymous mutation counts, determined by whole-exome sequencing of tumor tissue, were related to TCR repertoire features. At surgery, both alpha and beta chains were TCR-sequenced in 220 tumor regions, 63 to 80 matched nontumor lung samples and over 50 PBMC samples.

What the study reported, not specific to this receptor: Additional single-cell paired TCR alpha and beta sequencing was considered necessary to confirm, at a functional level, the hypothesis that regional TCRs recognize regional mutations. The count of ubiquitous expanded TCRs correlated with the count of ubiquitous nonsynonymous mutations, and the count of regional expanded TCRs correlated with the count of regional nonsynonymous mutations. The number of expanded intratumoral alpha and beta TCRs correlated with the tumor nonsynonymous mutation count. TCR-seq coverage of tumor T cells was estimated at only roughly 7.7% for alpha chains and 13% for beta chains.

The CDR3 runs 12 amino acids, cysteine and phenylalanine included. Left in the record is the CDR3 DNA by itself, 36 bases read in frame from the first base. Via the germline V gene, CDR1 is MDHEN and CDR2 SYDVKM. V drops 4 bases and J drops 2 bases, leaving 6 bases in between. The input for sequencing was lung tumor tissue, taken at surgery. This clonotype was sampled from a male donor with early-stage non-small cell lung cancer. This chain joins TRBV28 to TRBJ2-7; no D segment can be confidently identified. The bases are TGTGCCAGCAGTTCCCGGGCCTACGAGCAGTACTTC. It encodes CASSSRAYEQYF.